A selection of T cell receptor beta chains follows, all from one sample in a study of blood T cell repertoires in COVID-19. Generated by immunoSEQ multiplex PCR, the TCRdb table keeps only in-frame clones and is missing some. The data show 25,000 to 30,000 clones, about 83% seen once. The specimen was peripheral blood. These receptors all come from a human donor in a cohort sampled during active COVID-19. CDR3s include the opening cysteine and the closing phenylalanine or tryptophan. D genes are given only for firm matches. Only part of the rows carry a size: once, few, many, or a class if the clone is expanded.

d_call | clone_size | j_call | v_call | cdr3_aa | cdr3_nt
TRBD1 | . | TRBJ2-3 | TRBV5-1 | CASSLGTGTAGTDTQYF | TGCGCCAGCAGCTTGGGGACCGGGACAGCGGGCACAGATACGCAGTATTTT
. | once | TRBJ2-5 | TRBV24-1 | CATSLGAGKETQYF | TGTGCCACCTCGCTTGGGGCAGGGAAAGAGACCCAGTACTTC
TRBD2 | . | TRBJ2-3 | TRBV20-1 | CSASRLAASTDTQYF | TGCAGTGCTAGTCGGCTAGCGGCTAGCACAGATACGCAGTATTTT
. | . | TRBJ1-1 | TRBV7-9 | CASSSSLNTEAFF | TGTGCCAGCAGCTCGAGCCTAAACACTGAAGCTTTCTTT
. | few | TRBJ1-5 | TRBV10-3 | CAIRTDINQPQHF | TGTGCCATCAGGACAGATATCAATCAGCCCCAGCATTTT
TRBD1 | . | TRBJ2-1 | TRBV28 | CASGETGGSYNEQFF | TGTGCCAGCGGCGAAACAGGGGGCTCCTACAATGAGCAGTTCTTC
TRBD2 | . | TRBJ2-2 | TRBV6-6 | CASSYQGLARAGELFF | TGTGCCAGCAGTTACCAGGGACTAGCTAGGGCCGGGGAGCTGTTTTTT
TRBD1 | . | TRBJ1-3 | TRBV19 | CASTSDRGSGGNTIYF | TGTGCCAGTACCTCAGACAGGGGTTCGGGTGGAAACACCATATATTTT
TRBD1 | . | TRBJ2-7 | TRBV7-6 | CASSLSWQGANRNEQYF | TGTGCCAGCAGCTTATCGTGGCAGGGGGCGAACAGAAACGAGCAGTACTTC
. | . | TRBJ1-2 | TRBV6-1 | CASSEGAAGGFGYTF | TGTGCCAGCAGTGAAGGGGCAGCCGGAGGGTTCGGCTACACCTTC
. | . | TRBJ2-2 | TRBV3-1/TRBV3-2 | CASSRAGSHTGELFF | TGTGCCAGCAGCCGTGCGGGATCCCACACCGGGGAGCTGTTTTTT
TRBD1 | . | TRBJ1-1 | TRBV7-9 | CASSEGQAVTEAFF | TGTGCCAGCAGCGAGGGACAGGCTGTGACTGAAGCTTTCTTT
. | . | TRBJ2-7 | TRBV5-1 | CASSLAWDISYEQYF | TGCGCCAGCAGCTTGGCCTGGGACATCTCCTACGAGCAGTACTTC
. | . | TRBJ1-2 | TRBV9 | CASSVAPSTGHTPYGYTF | TGTGCCAGCAGCGTAGCCCCCTCGACAGGCCACACGCCATATGGCTACACCTTC
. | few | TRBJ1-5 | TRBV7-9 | CASSLSLGADQPQHF | TGTGCCAGCAGTCTCTCCTTGGGAGCGGATCAGCCCCAGCATTTT
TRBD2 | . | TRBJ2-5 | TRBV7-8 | CASKRTEREKETQYF | TGTGCCAGCAAACGAACTGAGCGGGAGAAAGAGACCCAGTACTTC
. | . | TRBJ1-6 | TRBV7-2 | CASSLLRNSPLHF | TGTGCCAGCAGCTTACTAAGAAATTCACCCCTCCACTTT
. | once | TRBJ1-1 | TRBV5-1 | CASSSLMTESTEAFF | TGCGCCAGCAGCTCCCTAATGACAGAAAGCACTGAAGCTTTCTTT
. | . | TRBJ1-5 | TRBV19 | CASSMQQQPQHF | TGTGCCAGTAGTATGCAACAGCAGCCCCAGCATTTT
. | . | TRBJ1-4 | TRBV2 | CASNPDRATNEKLFF | TGTGCCAGCAACCCGGACAGAGCAACTAATGAAAAACTGTTTTTT
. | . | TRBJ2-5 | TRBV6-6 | CASSYSPVRAGETQYF | TGTGCCAGCAGTTACTCTCCCGTCAGGGCAGGAGAGACCCAGTACTTC
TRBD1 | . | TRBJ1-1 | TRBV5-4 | CASSLGRGLVNTEAFF | TGTGCCAGCAGCTTGGGCAGGGGGCTGGTGAACACTGAAGCTTTCTTT
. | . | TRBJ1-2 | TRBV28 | CASSFHTYGYTF | TGTGCCAGCAGTTTTCACACCTATGGCTACACCTTC
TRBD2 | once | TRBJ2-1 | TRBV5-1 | CASSLIGGSTYNEQFF | TGCGCCAGCAGCTTGATCGGCGGGAGCACCTACAATGAGCAGTTCTTC
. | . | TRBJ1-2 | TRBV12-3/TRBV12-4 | CASSFEGNGYTF | TGTGCCAGCAGTTTTGAGGGAAACGGCTACACCTTC
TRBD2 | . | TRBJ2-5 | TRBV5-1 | CASSLVAGDETQYF | TGCGCCAGCAGCTTGGTAGCGGGGGACGAGACCCAGTACTTC
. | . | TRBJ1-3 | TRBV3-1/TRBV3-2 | CASRNTGRSGNTIYF | TGTGCCAGCAGAAATACAGGTAGATCTGGAAACACCATATATTTT
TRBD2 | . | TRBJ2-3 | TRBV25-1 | CASSEVLAGSTDTQYF | TGTGCCAGCAGCGAGGTCCTAGCGGGGAGCACAGATACGCAGTATTTT
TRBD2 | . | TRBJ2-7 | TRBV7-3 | CASSQGNGTTSYEQYF | TGTGCCAGCAGTCAAGGGAACGGGACTACCTCCTACGAGCAGTACTTC
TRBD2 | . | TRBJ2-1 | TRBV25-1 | CASTLSGSRYEQFF | TGTGCCAGCACCTTAAGCGGGAGTCGATATGAGCAGTTCTTC
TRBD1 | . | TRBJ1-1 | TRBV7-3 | CASSLKAAGDSMNTEAFF | TGTGCCAGCAGCTTAAAAGCAGCAGGGGACAGTATGAACACTGAAGCTTTCTTT
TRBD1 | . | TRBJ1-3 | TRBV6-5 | CASRSPDRGQDTIYF | TGTGCCAGCAGGTCCCCGGACAGGGGGCAGGACACCATATATTTT
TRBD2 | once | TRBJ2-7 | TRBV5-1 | CASSWTSGRVYEQYF | TGCGCCAGCAGCTGGACTAGCGGGAGGGTCTACGAGCAGTACTTC
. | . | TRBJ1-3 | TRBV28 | CASSNPGYAGNTIYF | TGTGCCAGCAGTAACCCAGGGTATGCTGGAAACACCATATATTTT
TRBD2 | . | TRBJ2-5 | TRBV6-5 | CASTTGGGETQYF | TGTGCCAGCACCACGGGGGGGGGAGAGACCCAGTACTTC
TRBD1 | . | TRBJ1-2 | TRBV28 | CASSGQANYGYTF | TGTGCCAGCAGTGGACAGGCCAACTATGGCTACACCTTC
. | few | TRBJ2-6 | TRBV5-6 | CASSLATGSGANVLTF | TGTGCCAGCAGCTTGGCTACAGGGTCTGGGGCCAACGTCCTGACTTTC
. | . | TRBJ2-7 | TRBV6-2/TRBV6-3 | CASSRAGVTSYEQYF | TGTGCCAGCAGCCGAGCGGGCGTCACCTCCTACGAGCAGTACTTC
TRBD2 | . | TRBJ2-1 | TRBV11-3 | CASNPGLAGINEQFF | TGTGCCAGCAACCCGGGACTAGCGGGGATCAATGAGCAGTTCTTC
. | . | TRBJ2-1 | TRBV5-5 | CASSLMSERVTYNEQFF | TGTGCCAGCAGCTTGATGAGTGAGCGAGTTACCTACAATGAGCAGTTCTTC
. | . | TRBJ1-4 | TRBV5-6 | CASSSTTRKLFF | TGTGCCAGCAGCTCTACCACTCGAAAACTGTTTTTT
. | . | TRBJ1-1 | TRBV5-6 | CASSLVDYAEAFF | TGTGCCAGCAGCTTGGTCGACTACGCTGAAGCTTTCTTT
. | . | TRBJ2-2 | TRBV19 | CASSISANTGELFF | TGTGCCAGTAGTATTAGCGCGAACACCGGGGAGCTGTTTTTT
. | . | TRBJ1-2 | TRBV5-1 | CASSTTESGYTF | TGCGCCAGCAGCACGACGGAGAGTGGCTACACCTTC
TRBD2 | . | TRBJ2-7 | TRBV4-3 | CASSQGLAGYYEQYF | TGCGCCAGCAGCCAAGGGCTAGCGGGGTACTACGAGCAGTACTTC
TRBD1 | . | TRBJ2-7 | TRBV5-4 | CASSLAGTGVVVPNF | TGTGCCAGCAGCTTGGCCGGGACAGGGGTAGTGGTACCGAACTTC
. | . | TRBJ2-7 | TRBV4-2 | CASSVEGRGGYEQYF | TGTGCCAGCAGCGTTGAGGGCCGGGGAGGATACGAGCAGTACTTC
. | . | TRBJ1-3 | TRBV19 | CASSIDPGIGNTIYF | TGTGCCAGTAGTATAGACCCAGGGATCGGAAACACCATATATTTT
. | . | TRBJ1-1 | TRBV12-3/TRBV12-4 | CASSRATEAFF | TGTGCCAGCAGTCGAGCCACTGAAGCTTTCTTT
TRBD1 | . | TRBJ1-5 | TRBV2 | CASRGGDRDRQPQHF | TGTGCCAGCAGGGGAGGGGACAGGGATAGACAGCCCCAGCATTTT
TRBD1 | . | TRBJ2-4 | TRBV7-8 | CASSLLTRGGGNIQYF | TGTGCCAGCAGCTTACTTACCAGAGGGGGCGGAAACATTCAGTACTTC
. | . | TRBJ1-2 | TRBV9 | CASSPRVSDNYGYTF | TGTGCCAGCAGCCCGCGGGTGTCGGATAACTATGGCTACACCTTC
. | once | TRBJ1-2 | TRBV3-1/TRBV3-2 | CASSQVDLYYAGDVGGYTF | TGTGCCAGCAGCCAAGTCGATCTTTATTATGCAGGGGATGTGGGTGGCTACACCTTC
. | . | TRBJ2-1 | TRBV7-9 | CASSLIVAGGQGNEQFF | TGTGCCAGCAGCTTAATTGTGGCAGGAGGTCAGGGGAATGAGCAGTTCTTC
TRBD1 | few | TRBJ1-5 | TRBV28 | CASTGSRGPQPQHF | TGTGCCAGCACCGGAAGCAGGGGGCCTCAGCCCCAGCATTTT